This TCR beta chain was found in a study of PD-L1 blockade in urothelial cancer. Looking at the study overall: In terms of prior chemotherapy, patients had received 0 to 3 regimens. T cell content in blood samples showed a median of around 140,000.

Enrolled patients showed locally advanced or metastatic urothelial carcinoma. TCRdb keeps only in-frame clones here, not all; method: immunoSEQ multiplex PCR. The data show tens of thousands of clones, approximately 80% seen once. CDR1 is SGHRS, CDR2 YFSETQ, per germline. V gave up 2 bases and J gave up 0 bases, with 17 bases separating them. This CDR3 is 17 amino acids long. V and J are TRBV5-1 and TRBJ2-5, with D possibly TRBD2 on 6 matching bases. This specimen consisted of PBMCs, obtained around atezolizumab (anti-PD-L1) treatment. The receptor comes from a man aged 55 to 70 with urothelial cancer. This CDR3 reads CASSFSGGVGNQETQYF. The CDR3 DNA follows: TGCGCCAGCAGCTTTTCCGGGGGAGTGGGCAACCAAGAGACCCAGTACTTC.